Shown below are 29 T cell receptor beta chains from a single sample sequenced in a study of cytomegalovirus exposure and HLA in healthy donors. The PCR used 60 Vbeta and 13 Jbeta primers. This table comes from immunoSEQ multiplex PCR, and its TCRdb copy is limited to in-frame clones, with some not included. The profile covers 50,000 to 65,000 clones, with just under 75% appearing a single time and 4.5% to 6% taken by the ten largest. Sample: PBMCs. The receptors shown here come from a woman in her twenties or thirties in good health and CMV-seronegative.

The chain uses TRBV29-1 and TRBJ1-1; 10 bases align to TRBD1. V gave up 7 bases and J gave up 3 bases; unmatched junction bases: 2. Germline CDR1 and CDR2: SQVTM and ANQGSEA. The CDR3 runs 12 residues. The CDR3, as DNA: TGCAGCGCCGGACAGGGGGACACTGAAGCTTTCTTT. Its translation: CSAGQGDTEAFF.

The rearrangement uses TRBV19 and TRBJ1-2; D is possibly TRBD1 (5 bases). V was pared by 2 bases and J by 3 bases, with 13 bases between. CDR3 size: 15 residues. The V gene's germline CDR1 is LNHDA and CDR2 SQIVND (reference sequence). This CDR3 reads CASSIYRTGDYGYTF. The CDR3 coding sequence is TGTGCCAGTAGTATATATCGGACGGGGGACTATGGCTACACCTTC.

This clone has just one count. Here the CDR3 reads CASSLVSGEAGELFF. DNA for the CDR3: TGTGCCAGCAGCTTAGTCTCTGGGGAGGCCGGGGAGCTGTTTTTT. The gene calls are TRBV7-9 and TRBJ2-2, with D perhaps matching TRBD2 (6 bases). V was trimmed by 1 base and J by 6 bases, leaving 12 bases between them. Germline CDR1 reads SEHNR; CDR2 reads FQNEAQ (reference sequence). The CDR3 spans 15 residues.

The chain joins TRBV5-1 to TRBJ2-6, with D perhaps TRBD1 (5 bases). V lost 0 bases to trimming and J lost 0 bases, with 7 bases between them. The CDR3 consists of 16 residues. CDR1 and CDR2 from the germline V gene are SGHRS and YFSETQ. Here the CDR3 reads CASSLGQLSGANVLTF. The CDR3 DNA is TGCGCCAGCAGCTTGGGACAGCTCTCTGGGGCCAACGTCCTGACTTTC.

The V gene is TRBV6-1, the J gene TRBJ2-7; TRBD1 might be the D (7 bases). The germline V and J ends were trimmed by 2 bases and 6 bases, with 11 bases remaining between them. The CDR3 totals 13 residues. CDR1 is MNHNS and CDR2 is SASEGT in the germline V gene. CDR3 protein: CASSERQGLEQYV. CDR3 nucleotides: TGTGCCAGCAGTGAACGACAGGGACTCGAGCAGTACGTC.

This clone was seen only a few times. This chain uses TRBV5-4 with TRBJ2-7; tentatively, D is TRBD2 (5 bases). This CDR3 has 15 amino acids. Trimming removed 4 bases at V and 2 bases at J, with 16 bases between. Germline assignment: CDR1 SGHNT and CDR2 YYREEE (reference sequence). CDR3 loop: CASSPLGPGTYEQYF. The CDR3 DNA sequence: TGTGCCAGCAGCCCCCTTGGTCCGGGGACCTACGAGCAGTACTTC.

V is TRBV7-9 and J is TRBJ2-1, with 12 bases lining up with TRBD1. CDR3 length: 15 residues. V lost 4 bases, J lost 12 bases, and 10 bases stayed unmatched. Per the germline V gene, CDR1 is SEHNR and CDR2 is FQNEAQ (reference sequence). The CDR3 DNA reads TGTGCCAGCAGCTCCCCGGGACAGGGGGCAATTAGGCAGTTCTTC. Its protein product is CASSSPGQGAIRQFF.

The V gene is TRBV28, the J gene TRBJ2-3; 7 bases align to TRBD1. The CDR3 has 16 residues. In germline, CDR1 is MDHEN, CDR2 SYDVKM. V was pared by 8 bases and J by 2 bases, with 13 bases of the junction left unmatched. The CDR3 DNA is TGTGCCAGCGACGTCGGGACAGCTCCCATCACAGATACGCAGTATTTT. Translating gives CASDVGTAPITDTQYF.

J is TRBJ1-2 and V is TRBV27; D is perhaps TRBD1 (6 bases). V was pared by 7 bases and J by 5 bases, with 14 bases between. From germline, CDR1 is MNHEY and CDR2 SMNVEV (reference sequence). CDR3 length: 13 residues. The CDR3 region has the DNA TGTGCCAGCATTGGAGGGGGGGAGTATGGCTACACCTTC. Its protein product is CASIGGGEYGYTF.

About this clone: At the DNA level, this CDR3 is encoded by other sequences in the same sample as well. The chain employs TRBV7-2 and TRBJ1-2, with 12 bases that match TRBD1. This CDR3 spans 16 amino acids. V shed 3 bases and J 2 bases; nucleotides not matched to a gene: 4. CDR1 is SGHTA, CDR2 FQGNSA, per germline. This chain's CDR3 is CASSLGGTGGNYGYTF. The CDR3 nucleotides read TGTGCCAGCAGCTTGGGGGGGACAGGGGGCAACTATGGCTACACCTTC.

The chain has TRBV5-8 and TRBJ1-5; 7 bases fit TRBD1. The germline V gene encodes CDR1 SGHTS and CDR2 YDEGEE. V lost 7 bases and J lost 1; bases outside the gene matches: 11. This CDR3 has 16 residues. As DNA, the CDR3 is TGTGCCAGCGACGGCCCCGGGACAGTAAGCAATCAGCCCCAGCATTTT. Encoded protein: CASDGPGTVSNQPQHF. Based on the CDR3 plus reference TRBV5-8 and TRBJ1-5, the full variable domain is EAGVTQSPTHLIKTRGQQATLRCSPISGHTSVYWYQQALGLGLQFLLWYDEGEERNRGNFPPRFSGRQFPNYSSELNVNALELEDSALYLCASDGPGTVSNQPQHFGDGTRLSIL.

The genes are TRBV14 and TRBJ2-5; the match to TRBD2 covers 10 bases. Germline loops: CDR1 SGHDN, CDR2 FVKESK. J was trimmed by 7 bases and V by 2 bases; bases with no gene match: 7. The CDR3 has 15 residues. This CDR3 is CASSQFLAGDGTQYF. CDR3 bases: TGTGCCAGCAGCCAATTTCTAGCGGGAGATGGGACCCAGTACTTC.

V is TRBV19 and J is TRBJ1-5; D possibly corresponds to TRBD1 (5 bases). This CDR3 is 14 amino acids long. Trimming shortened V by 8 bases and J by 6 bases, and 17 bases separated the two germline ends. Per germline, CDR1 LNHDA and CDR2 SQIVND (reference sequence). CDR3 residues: CASSLGLLSQPQHF. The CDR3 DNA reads TGTGCCAGTTCGCTGGGACTACTATCTCAGCCCCAGCATTTT.

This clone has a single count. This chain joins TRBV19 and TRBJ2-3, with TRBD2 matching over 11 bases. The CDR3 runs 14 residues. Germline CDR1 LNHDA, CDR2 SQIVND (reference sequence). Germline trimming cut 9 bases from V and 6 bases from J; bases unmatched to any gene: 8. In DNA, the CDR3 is TGTGCCAGCCGTACTAGCGGGAGTATGGATACGCAGTATTTT. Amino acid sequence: CASRTSGSMDTQYF.

Here the CDR3 reads CASKVTGGFSYEQYF. The DNA of the CDR3 is TGTGCCAGTAAGGTTACAGGGGGATTTTCCTACGAGCAGTACTTC. This chain joins TRBV19 and TRBJ2-7; TRBD1 aligns across 8 bases. V shed 7 bases, J shed 1 base, and the junction held 9 bases outside the gene matches. Germline values: CDR1 LNHDA, CDR2 SQIVND (reference sequence). This CDR3 comprises 15 residues.

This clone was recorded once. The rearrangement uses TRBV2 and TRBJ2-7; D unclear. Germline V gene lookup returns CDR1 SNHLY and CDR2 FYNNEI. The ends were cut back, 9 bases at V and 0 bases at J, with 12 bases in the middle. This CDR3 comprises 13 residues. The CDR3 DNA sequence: TGTGCCAGTTCCGTGGGCGTCTCCTACGAGCAGTACGTC. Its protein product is CASSVGVSYEQYV.

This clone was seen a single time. CDR3 bases: TGTGCCAGCAGCACCGCGAATGAGCAGTTCTTC. Protein: CASSTANEQFF. The genes are TRBV9 and TRBJ2-1; no reliable D call. Deletions cut 4 bases from V and 7 bases from J, with 6 bases between. This CDR3 spans 11 amino acids. Germline CDR1 reads SGDLS; CDR2 reads YYNGEE.

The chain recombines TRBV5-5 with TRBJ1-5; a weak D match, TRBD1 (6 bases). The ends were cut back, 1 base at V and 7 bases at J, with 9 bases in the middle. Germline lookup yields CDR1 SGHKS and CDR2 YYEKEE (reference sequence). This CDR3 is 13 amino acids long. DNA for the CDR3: TGTGCCAGCAGCTTGTTCAGGGGACAGCCCCAGCATTTT. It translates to CASSLFRGQPQHF.

The CDR3 reads CASSDGLAGGEQFF. As DNA, the CDR3 is TGTGCCAGCAGTGACGGGCTAGCGGGAGGAGAGCAGTTCTTC. V and J are TRBV2 and TRBJ2-1, with 11 bases lining up with TRBD2. CDR1 and CDR2 (germline): SNHLY, FYNNEI. CDR3 length: 14 amino acids. The J segment lost 10 bases and the V segment lost 3 bases, leaving 5 bases of the junction unmatched.

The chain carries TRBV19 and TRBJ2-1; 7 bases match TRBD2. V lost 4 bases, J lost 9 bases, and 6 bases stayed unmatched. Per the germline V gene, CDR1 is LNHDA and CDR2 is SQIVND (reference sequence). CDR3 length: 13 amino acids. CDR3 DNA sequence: TGTGCCAGTAGTAGCGGGAGTGATTGTGAGCAGTTCTTC. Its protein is CASSSGSDCEQFF.

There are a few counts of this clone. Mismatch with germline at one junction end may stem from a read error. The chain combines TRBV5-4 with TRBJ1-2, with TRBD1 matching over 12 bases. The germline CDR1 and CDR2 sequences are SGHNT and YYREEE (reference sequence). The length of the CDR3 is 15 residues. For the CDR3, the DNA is TGTGCCAGCAGCTCCCGGGACAGGGGGCTGGATGGCTACCCCTTC. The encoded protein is CASSSRDRGLDGYPF.

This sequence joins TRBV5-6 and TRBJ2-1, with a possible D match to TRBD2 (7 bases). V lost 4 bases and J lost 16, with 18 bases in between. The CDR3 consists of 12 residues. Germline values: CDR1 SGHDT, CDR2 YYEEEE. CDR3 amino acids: CASSPGGGWAFF. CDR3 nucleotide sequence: TGTGCCAGCAGCCCGGGGGGCGGGTGGGCCTTCTTC.

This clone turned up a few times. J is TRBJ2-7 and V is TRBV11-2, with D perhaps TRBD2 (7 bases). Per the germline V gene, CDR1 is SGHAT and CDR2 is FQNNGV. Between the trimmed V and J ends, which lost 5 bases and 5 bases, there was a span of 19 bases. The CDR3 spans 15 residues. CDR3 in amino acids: CASSPGGLGFHEQYV. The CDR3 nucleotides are TGTGCCAGCAGCCCGGGGGGCCTAGGTTTCCACGAGCAGTACGTC.

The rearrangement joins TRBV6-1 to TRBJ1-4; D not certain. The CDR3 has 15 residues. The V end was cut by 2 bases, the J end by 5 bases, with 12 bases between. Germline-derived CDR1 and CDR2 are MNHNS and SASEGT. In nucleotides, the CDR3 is TGTGCCAGCAGTGAATCTGGGCCGGCCAATGAAAAACTGTTTTTT. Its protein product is CASSESGPANEKLFF.

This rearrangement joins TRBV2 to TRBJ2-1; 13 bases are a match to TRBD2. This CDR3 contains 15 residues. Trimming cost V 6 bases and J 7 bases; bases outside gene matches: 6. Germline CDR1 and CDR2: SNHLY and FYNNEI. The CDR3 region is CASRLGLAGQNEQFF. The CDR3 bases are TGTGCCAGCAGATTGGGACTAGCGGGACAGAATGAGCAGTTCTTC.

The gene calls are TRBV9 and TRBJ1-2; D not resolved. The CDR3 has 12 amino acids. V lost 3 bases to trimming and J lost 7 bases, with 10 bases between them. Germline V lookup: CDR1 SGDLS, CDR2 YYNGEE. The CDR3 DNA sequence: TGTGCCAGCAGCGGGGAGGTAACTGGCTACACCTTC. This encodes CASSGEVTGYTF.

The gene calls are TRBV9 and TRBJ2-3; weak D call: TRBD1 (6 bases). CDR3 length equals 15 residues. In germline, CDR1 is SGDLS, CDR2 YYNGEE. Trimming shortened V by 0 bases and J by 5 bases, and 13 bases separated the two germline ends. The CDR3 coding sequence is TGTGCCAGCAGCGTAGCAGGGGCGCTTGTAGATACGCAGTATTTT. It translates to CASSVAGALVDTQYF.

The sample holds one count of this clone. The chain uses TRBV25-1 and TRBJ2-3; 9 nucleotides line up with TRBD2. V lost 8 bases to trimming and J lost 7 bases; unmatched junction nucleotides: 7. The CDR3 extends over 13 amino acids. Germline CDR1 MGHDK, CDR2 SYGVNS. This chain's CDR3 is CASDPGTSYTQYF. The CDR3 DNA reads TGTGCCAGCGACCCCGGGACTAGCTATACGCAGTATTTT.

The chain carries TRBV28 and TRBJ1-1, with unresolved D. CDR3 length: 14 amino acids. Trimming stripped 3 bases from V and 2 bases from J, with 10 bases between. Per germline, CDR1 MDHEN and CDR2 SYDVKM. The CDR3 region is CASSLYPENTEAFF. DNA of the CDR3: TGTGCCAGCAGTTTGTATCCAGAAAACACTGAAGCTTTCTTT.